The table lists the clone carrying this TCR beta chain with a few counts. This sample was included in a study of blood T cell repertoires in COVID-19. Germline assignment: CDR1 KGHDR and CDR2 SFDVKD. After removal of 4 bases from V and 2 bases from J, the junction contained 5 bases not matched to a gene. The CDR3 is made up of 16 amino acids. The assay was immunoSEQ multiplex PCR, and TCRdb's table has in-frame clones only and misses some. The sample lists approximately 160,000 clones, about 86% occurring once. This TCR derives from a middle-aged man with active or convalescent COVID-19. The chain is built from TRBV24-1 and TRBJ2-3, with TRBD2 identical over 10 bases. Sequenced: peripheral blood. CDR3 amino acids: CATSEPTSGATDTQYF. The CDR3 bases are TGTGCCACCAGTGAACCAACTAGCGGGGCCACAGATACGCAGTATTTT.